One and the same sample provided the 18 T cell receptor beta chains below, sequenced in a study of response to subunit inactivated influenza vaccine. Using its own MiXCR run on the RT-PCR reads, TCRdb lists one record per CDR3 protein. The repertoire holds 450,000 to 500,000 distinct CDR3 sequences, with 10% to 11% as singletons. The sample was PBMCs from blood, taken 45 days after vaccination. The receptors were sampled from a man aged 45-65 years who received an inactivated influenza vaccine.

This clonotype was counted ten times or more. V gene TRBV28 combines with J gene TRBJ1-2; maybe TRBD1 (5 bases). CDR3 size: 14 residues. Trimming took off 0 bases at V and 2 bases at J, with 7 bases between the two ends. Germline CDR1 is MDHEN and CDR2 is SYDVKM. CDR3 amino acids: CASSLWDNNYGYTF. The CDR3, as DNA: TGTGCCAGCAGTTTATGGGACAACAACTATGGCTACACCTTC.

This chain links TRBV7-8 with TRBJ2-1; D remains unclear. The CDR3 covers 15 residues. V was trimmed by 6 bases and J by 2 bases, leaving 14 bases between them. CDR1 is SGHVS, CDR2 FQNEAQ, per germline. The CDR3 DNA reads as TGTGCCAGCAGACGAGATCCTGCAGCCTACAATGAGCAGTTCTTC. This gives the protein CASRRDPAAYNEQFF. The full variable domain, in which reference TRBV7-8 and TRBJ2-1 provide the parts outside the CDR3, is GAGVSQSPRYKVAKRGQDVALRCDPISGHVSLFWYQQALGQGPEFLTYFQNEAQLDKSGLPSDRFFAERPEGSVSTLKIQRTQQEDSAVYLCASRRDPAAYNEQFFGPGTRLTVL.

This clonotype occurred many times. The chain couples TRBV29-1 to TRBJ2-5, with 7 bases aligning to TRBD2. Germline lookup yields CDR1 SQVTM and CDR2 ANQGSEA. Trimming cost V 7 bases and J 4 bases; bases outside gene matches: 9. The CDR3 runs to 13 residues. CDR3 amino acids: CSGALLAGETQYF. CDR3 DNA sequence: TGCAGCGGAGCCCTATTAGCGGGAGAGACCCAGTACTTC.

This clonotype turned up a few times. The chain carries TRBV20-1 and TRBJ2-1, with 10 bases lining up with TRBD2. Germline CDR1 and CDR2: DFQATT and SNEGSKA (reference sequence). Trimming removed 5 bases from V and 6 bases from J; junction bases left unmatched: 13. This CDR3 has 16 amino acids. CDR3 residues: CSAGPLAGQGPNEQFF. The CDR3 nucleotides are TGCAGTGCTGGGCCACTAGCGGGGCAGGGGCCCAATGAGCAGTTCTTC.

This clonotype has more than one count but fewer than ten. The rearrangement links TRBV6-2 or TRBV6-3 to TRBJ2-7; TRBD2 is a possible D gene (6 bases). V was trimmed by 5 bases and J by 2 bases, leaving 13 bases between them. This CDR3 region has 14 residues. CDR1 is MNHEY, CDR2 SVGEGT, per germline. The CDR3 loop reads CASSRLGGPYEQYF. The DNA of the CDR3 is TGTGCCAGCAGTAGGTTGGGGGGTCCCTACGAGCAGTACTTC.

In DNA form, the CDR3 reads TGTGCCAGCAGTTACCGCGGCCGGCCAGGGGACTATGGCTACACCTTC. It specifies CASSYRGRPGDYGYTF. V gene TRBV6-2 or TRBV6-3 combines with J gene TRBJ1-2; TRBD1 is a possible D gene (6 bases). Germline values: CDR1 MNHEY, CDR2 SVGEGT. There are 16 residues in the CDR3. Trimming cost V 2 bases and J 3 bases, with 16 bases left between them.

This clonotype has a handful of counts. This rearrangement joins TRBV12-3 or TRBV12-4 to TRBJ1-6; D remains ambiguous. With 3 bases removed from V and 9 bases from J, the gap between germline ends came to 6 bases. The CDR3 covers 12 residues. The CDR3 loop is CASSFNTSPLHF. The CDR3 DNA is TGTGCCAGCAGTTTCAACACTTCACCCCTCCACTTT.

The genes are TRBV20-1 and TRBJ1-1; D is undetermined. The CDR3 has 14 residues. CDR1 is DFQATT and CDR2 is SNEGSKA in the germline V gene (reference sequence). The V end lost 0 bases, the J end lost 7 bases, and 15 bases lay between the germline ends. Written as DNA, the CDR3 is TGCAGTGCTAGAGATGTGTTCCGTGCCCTTGAAGCTTTCTTT. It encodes CSARDVFRALEAFF.

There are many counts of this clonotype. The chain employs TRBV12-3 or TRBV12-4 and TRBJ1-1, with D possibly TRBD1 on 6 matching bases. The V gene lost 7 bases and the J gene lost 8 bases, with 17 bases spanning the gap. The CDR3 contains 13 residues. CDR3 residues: CASIELTGTEAFF. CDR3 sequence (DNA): TGTGCCAGCATCGAACTCACCGGGACAGAAGCTTTCTTT.

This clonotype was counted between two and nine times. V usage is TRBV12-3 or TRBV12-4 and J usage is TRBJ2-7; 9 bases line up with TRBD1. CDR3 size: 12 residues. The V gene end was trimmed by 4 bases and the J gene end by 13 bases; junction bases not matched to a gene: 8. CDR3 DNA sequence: TGTGCCAGCAGTTCACCGGGACAGGGCTTATACTTC. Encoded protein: CASSSPGQGLYF.

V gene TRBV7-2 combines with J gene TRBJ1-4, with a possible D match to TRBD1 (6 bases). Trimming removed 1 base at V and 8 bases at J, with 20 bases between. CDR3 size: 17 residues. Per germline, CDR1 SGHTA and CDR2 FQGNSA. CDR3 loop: CASSLGFVGGQGEKLFF. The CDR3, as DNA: TGTGCCAGCAGCTTAGGTTTCGTCGGGGGCCAGGGGGAAAAACTGTTTTTT.

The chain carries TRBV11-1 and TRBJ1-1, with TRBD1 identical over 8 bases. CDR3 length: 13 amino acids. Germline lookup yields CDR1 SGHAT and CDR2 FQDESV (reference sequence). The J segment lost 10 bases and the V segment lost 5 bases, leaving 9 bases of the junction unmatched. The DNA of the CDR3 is TGTGCCAGCAGCCCAACAGGGGGTCGGCTAGCTTTCTTT. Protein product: CASSPTGGRLAFF.

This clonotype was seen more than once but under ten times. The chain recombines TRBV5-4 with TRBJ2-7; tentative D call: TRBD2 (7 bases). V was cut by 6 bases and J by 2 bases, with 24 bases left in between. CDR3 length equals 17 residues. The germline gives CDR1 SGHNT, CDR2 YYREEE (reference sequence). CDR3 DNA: TGTGCCAGCACCCCCTCCGGGGGGCCCGTTGCACCCTACGAGCAGTACTTC. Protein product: CASTPSGGPVAPYEQYF.

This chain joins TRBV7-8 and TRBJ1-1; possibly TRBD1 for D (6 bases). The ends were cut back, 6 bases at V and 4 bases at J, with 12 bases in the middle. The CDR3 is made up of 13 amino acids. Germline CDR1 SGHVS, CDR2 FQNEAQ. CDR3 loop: CASSEGVGTEAFF. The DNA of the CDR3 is TGTGCCAGCAGTGAGGGGGTGGGCACTGAAGCTTTCTTT.

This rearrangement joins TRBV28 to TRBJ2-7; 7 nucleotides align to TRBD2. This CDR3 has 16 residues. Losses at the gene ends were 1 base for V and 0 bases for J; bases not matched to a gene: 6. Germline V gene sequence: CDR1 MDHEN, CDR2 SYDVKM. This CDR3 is CASSLFFGGSSYEQYF. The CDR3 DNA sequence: TGTGCCAGCAGTTTATTTTTCGGGGGGAGCTCCTACGAGCAGTACTTC.

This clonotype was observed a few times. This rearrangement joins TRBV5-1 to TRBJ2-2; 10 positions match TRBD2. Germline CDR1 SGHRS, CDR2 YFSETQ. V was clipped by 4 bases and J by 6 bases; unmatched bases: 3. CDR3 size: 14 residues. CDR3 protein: CASSEGLAPGELFF. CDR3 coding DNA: TGCGCCAGCAGCGAGGGACTAGCGCCCGGGGAGCTGTTTTTT.

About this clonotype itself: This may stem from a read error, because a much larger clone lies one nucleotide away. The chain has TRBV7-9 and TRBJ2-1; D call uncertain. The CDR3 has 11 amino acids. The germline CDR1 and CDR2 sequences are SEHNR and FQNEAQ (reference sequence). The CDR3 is CASCLFNEQFF. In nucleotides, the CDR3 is TGTGCCAGCTGCTTATTCAATGAGCAGTTCTTC.

The CDR3 region has the DNA TGCAGTGCTAGAGAGGTAATGGGGCCCCAGCATTTT. Amino acid sequence: CSAREVMGPQHF. The chain recombines TRBV20-1 with TRBJ1-5; D is uncertain. V gave up 0 bases and J gave up 9 bases, with 9 bases separating them. The CDR3 covers 12 residues. Germline assignment: CDR1 DFQATT and CDR2 SNEGSKA (reference sequence).